These 12 T cell receptor beta chains originate from one sample sequenced in a study of T cell repertoires in cytomegalovirus infection. MiXCR, applied by TCRdb to the reads, yields one record per CDR3 protein. Of hundreds of thousands of distinct CDR3 sequences in the sample, about 9.1% were seen once. The material sequenced was PBMCs. These receptors all come from a human donor in good health (CMV status not recorded). Some clones in this sample may be carry-over from other donors' samples.

The table lists this clonotype with many counts. Here the CDR3 reads CASSLAGTTSSYEQYF. CDR3 nucleotides: TGTGCCAGCAGTCTCGCCGGGACCACCAGCTCCTACGAGCAGTACTTC. The chain joins TRBV12-3 or TRBV12-4 to TRBJ2-7, with D possibly being TRBD1 or TRBD2 (5 bases each). The CDR3 consists of 16 residues. V was pared by 5 bases and J by 0 bases, with 17 bases between.

This clonotype was counted at least ten times. The V call is TRBV29-1, the J call TRBJ2-7; D unresolved. The CDR3 loop spans 12 amino acids. With 3 bases removed from V and 0 bases from J, the gap between germline ends came to 6 bases. Germline CDR1 reads SQVTM; CDR2 reads ANQGSEA. The CDR3 bases are TGCAGCGTTGATGATAGCTCCTACGAGCAGTACTTC. As protein: CSVDDSSYEQYF.

This clonotype was observed a handful of times. This sequence joins TRBV18 and TRBJ1-1, with D perhaps matching TRBD1 (6 bases). There are 14 residues in the CDR3. Germline CDR1 and CDR2: KGHSH and LQKENI. V was pared by 0 bases and J by 5 bases, with 10 bases between. The chain's CDR3 is CASSPPSGVTEAFF. CDR3 nucleotide sequence: TGTGCCAGCTCACCACCTTCAGGGGTGACTGAAGCTTTCTTT.

This clonotype has a count of ten or more. The V gene is TRBV6-1, the J gene TRBJ2-2, with D tentatively TRBD1 (5 bases). Germline CDR1 MNHNS, CDR2 SASEGT. With 5 bases removed from V and 6 bases from J, the gap between germline ends came to 16 bases. The length of the CDR3 is 15 residues. The CDR3 region has the DNA TGTGCCAGCAGTCCAGGGAAGTATGTCGCCGGGGAGCTGTTTTTT. Translating it yields CASSPGKYVAGELFF.

In this sample, this clonotype turned up many times. This chain connects TRBV20-1 to TRBJ1-6; D is ambiguous. Trimming took off 6 bases at V and 10 bases at J, with 19 bases between the two ends. Germline V lookup: CDR1 DFQATT, CDR2 SNEGSKA (reference sequence). The CDR3 covers 14 residues. This CDR3 is CSAALKGSGSPLHF. The CDR3 DNA reads as TGCAGTGCCGCCCTCAAAGGGAGTGGGTCACCCCTCCACTTT.

At least ten counts were recorded for this clonotype. The chain joins TRBV7-2 to TRBJ1-2; D ambiguous. V dropped 0 bases and J dropped 6 bases, with 20 bases sitting between them. Germline V gene sequence: CDR1 SGHTA, CDR2 FQGNSA. The CDR3 is made up of 17 amino acids. CDR3 loop: CASSLASPGNGVHGYTF. CDR3 in DNA: TGTGCCAGCAGCTTAGCATCTCCGGGAAACGGAGTGCATGGCTACACCTTC.

V gene TRBV2 combines with J gene TRBJ1-3, with D unresolved. The CDR3 is made up of 12 amino acids. The V end lost 7 bases, the J end lost 4 bases, and 8 bases lay between the germline ends. Per germline, CDR1 SNHLY and CDR2 FYNNEI. CDR3 in DNA: TGTGCCAGCATGACGGGAGGAAACACCATATATTTT. Its translation is CASMTGGNTIYF.

Remarks on this clonotype: Given a much more abundant clone one base away, this may be a read error. This chain connects TRBV5-1 to TRBJ2-4, with D possibly being TRBD1 (6 bases). Germline V gives CDR1 SGHRS, CDR2 YFSETQ. This CDR3 spans 14 amino acids. Trimming took 5 bases from V and 5 from J, leaving 14 bases between them. The CDR3 loop is CASRDLEGENIQYF. CDR3 nucleotide sequence: TGCGCCAGCAGGGATCTAGAGGGGGAAAACATTCAGTACTTC.

The rearrangement links TRBV6-4 to TRBJ2-1, with TRBD2 matching over 10 bases. There are 15 residues in the CDR3. V shed 2 bases and J 5 bases; nucleotides not matched to a gene: 3. Germline-derived CDR1 and CDR2 are MRHNA and SNTAGT. CDR3 amino acids: CASSDGAGGDNEQFF. The DNA for the CDR3 is TGTGCCAGCAGTGACGGAGCGGGGGGGGACAATGAGCAGTTCTTC.

This clonotype has more than one count but fewer than ten. The chain employs TRBV6-5 and TRBJ1-2, with 10 bases identical to TRBD1. Trimming took 2 bases from V and 4 from J; bases not matched to a gene: 4. CDR1 MNHEY and CDR2 SVGAGI come from the germline V gene. The CDR3 loop spans 15 amino acids. CDR3 sequence: CASSYRDRGSYGYTF. DNA for the CDR3: TGTGCCAGCAGTTACAGGGACAGGGGCAGCTATGGCTACACCTTC.

This clonotype was detected many times. The J gene is TRBJ1-4, the V gene TRBV20-1, with D uncertain. Trimming took 2 bases from V and 6 from J, leaving 10 bases between them. The germline V gene has CDR1 DFQATT and CDR2 SNEGSKA (reference sequence). This CDR3 is 13 amino acids long. Here the CDR3 reads CSARRGLDEKLFF. DNA for the CDR3: TGCAGTGCTAGACGAGGGCTCGATGAAAAACTGTTTTTT.

This clonotype was found many times. The chain couples TRBV4-2 to TRBJ1-2; D gene unclear. CDR1 and CDR2 (germline): LGHNA, YNFKEQ. V was shortened by 0 bases and J by 4 bases, with 12 bases between the two germline ends. The CDR3 is 15 amino acids. The CDR3, as DNA: TGTGCCAGCAGCCAAGAGCCGGATGTCTTCTATGGCTACACCTTC. This encodes CASSQEPDVFYGYTF.